This is a list of T cell receptor beta chains from one sample in a study of T cell changes during pregnancy in multiple sclerosis. Libraries were prepared by immunoSEQ multiplex PCR; TCRdb keeps only in-frame clonotypes and omits some of them. The sample yields over 75,000 clones, 92% seen once. The material sequenced was peripheral blood, taken in the first trimester of pregnancy. The receptors come from a female donor with multiple sclerosis, enrolled in a pregnancy study. CDR3s include the opening cysteine and the closing phenylalanine or tryptophan. The D gene is left open where the match is weak. Where a row states a size, it is once, few, many or the class of an expanded clone; other rows omit it.

v_call	d_call	j_call	clone_size	cdr3_nt	cdr3_aa
TRBV28	NA	TRBJ2-7	NA	TGTGCCAGCAGTTTTCTGTCCTACGAGCAGTACTTC	CASSFLSYEQYF
TRBV18	TRBD1	TRBJ1-1	NA	TGTGCCAGCTCCAAATCCCGGACAGGGACTGAAGCTTTCTTT	CASSKSRTGTEAFF
TRBV28	TRBD2	TRBJ2-7	NA	TGTGCCAGCATCAGCGGGAGGTTTTACGAGCAGTACTTC	CASISGRFYEQYF
TRBV7-2	NA	TRBJ1-2	NA	TGTGCCAGCAGCTTAACAGGGTACGGTGGAGACTATGGCTACACCTTC	CASSLTGYGGDYGYTF
TRBV28	NA	TRBJ1-2	NA	TGTGCCAGCTCCCCTGGGGGGGCGCCAGGCTATGGCTACACCTTC	CASSPGGAPGYGYTF
TRBV28	NA	TRBJ1-2	NA	TGTGCCAGCAGTTTAATTTCAAGGACAGTGGGTAACTATGGCTACACCTTC	CASSLISRTVGNYGYTF
TRBV9	TRBD2	TRBJ2-4	NA	TGTGCCAGCAGCGTAGCTACGGGGGGAGCCAAAAACATTCAGTACTTC	CASSVATGGAKNIQYF
TRBV9	NA	TRBJ2-2	NA	TGTGCCAGCAGCGTAGGTCGGAACACCGGGGAGCTGTTTTTT	CASSVGRNTGELFF
TRBV6-4	TRBD2	TRBJ2-3	NA	TGTGCCAGCCCGACGGGGAGGGATGGGACAGATACGCAGTATTTT	CASPTGRDGTDTQYF
TRBV7-2	NA	TRBJ2-2	NA	TGTGCCATTGGACAGGGAGGGGGCACCGGGGAGCTGTTTTTT	CAIGQGGGTGELFF
TRBV18	NA	TRBJ2-3	NA	TGTGCCAGCTCACCGGAGGCAGGGGGCACAGATACGCAGTATTTT	CASSPEAGGTDTQYF
TRBV28	NA	TRBJ1-3	NA	TGTGCCAGCAGTTTGAGGTCAGTCTCTGGAAACACCATATATTTT	CASSLRSVSGNTIYF
TRBV2	NA	TRBJ1-1	NA	TGTGCCAGCAGGAGATCGAACACTGAAGCTTTCTTT	CASRRSNTEAFF
TRBV4-2	TRBD2	TRBJ2-7	many	TGTGCCAGCAGCCAAGAAGTCGGCGCGGGAGCAAGCCACGAGCAGTACTTC	CASSQEVGAGASHEQYF
TRBV18	TRBD1	TRBJ2-1	NA	TGTGCCAGCTCGGACCGACAGGGATACAATGAGCAGTTCTTC	CASSDRQGYNEQFF
TRBV19	NA	TRBJ1-5	NA	TGTGCCAGTAGTATCCGGTGGCAGGGTCGACCCTTAAGGGGCAATCAGCCCCAGCATTTT	CASSIRWQGRPLRGNQPQHF
TRBV13	NA	TRBJ2-1	NA	TGTGCCAGCAGCCGCGGGGCCGCCTTCAATGAGCAGTTCTTC	CASSRGAAFNEQFF